The rows below give T cell receptor beta chains drawn from one sample of a study of blood T cell repertoires in COVID-19. Sequencing was performed with immunoSEQ multiplex PCR; in TCRdb, only in-frame clones are kept and a portion is missing. The data hold around 160,000 clones, with approximately 80% observed a single time. What was sequenced was peripheral blood. These receptors originate from a human donor with acute or convalescent COVID-19. The donor label of this sample is uncertain. The CDR3 runs from the conserved cysteine through the conserved F or W. The order of the fields is V gene, clone size, J gene, D gene, CDR3 protein, CDR3 DNA. D genes are given only for firm matches. Expanded clones are given a class, and other clones once, few, many or no size at all.

v_gene: TRBV24-1
abundance: .
j_gene: TRBJ1-2
d_gene: .
CDR3aa: CATSDEVQGYTF
CDR3nt: TGTGCCACCAGTGACGAGGTTCAGGGCTACACCTTC

v_gene: TRBV12-5
abundance: .
j_gene: TRBJ2-6
d_gene: .
CDR3aa: CASGWRSGANVLTF
CDR3nt: TGTGCTAGTGGCTGGAGAAGCGGGGCCAACGTCCTGACTTTC

v_gene: TRBV1
abundance: .
j_gene: TRBJ1-4
d_gene: .
CDR3aa: CTSRYLRATNEKLFF
CDR3nt: TGCACCAGCAGATACCTCAGGGCAACTAATGAAAAACTGTTTTTT

v_gene: TRBV5-4
abundance: .
j_gene: TRBJ1-2
d_gene: .
CDR3aa: CASSFDTGNYGYTF
CDR3nt: TGTGCCAGCAGCTTCGACACAGGAAACTATGGCTACACCTTC

v_gene: TRBV3-1/TRBV3-2
abundance: .
j_gene: TRBJ2-5
d_gene: TRBD2
CDR3aa: CASSLRLAGVQETQYF
CDR3nt: TGTGCCAGCAGCCTACGACTAGCGGGGGTTCAAGAGACCCAGTACTTC

v_gene: TRBV6-1
abundance: .
j_gene: TRBJ2-2
d_gene: TRBD1
CDR3aa: CASSKADRGTGELFF
CDR3nt: TGTGCCAGCAGTAAGGCGGACAGGGGAACCGGGGAGCTGTTTTTT

v_gene: TRBV4-1
abundance: .
j_gene: TRBJ1-2
d_gene: .
CDR3aa: CASSQDPTVSYGYTF
CDR3nt: TGCGCCAGCAGCCAAGATCCCACGGTTAGCTATGGCTACACCTTC

v_gene: TRBV7-9
abundance: .
j_gene: TRBJ1-2
d_gene: .
CDR3aa: CASNAQVPPIDGYTF
CDR3nt: TGTGCCAGCAATGCACAGGTTCCCCCTATTGATGGCTACACCTTC

v_gene: TRBV6-5
abundance: .
j_gene: TRBJ2-5
d_gene: .
CDR3aa: CASEARRLETQYF
CDR3nt: TGTGCCAGCGAGGCTAGAAGGTTAGAGACCCAGTACTTC

v_gene: TRBV18
abundance: .
j_gene: TRBJ1-5
d_gene: .
CDR3aa: CASSPAGAVNQPQHF
CDR3nt: TGTGCCAGCTCACCAGCGGGGGCCGTCAATCAGCCCCAGCATTTT

v_gene: TRBV6-2/TRBV6-3
abundance: once
j_gene: TRBJ2-5
d_gene: TRBD2
CDR3aa: CASSLRTSGGAWETQYF
CDR3nt: TGTGCCAGCAGCCTCCGGACTAGCGGGGGGGCCTGGGAGACCCAGTACTTC

v_gene: TRBV30
abundance: .
j_gene: TRBJ1-1
d_gene: .
CDR3aa: CAWWPLDKLEAFF
CDR3nt: TGTGCCTGGTGGCCCTTGGACAAGCTTGAAGCTTTCTTT

v_gene: TRBV2
abundance: .
j_gene: TRBJ1-2
d_gene: TRBD1
CDR3aa: CASTSQGGGYTF
CDR3nt: TGTGCCAGCACCTCGCAGGGGGGAGGCTACACCTTC

v_gene: TRBV5-1
abundance: .
j_gene: TRBJ2-3
d_gene: .
CDR3aa: CASRQLPPRDTQYF
CDR3nt: TGCGCCAGCAGACAGCTTCCTCCAAGAGATACGCAGTATTTT

v_gene: TRBV28
abundance: .
j_gene: TRBJ1-3
d_gene: .
CDR3aa: CASSFPSGNTIYF
CDR3nt: TGTGCCAGCAGTTTCCCTTCTGGAAACACCATATATTTT

v_gene: TRBV15
abundance: .
j_gene: TRBJ2-5
d_gene: .
CDR3aa: CATSRDTGVSETQYF
CDR3nt: TGTGCCACCAGCAGAGATACCGGGGTTTCGGAGACCCAGTACTTC

v_gene: TRBV11-2
abundance: .
j_gene: TRBJ2-3
d_gene: TRBD2
CDR3aa: CASSLRAGGPTDTQYF
CDR3nt: TGTGCCAGCAGCTTACGGGCGGGGGGCCCTACAGATACGCAGTATTTT

v_gene: TRBV11-2
abundance: .
j_gene: TRBJ1-2
d_gene: TRBD1
CDR3aa: CASSLERQGKGGYTF
CDR3nt: TGTGCCAGCAGCTTAGAGAGACAGGGAAAGGGAGGCTACACCTTC

v_gene: TRBV15
abundance: few
j_gene: TRBJ1-1
d_gene: .
CDR3aa: CATSRGGSPRLAFF
CDR3nt: TGTGCCACCAGCAGAGGAGGTTCCCCGAGGTTGGCTTTCTTT

v_gene: TRBV21-1
abundance: .
j_gene: TRBJ1-2
d_gene: .
CDR3aa: CASTSHKRGGYTF
CDR3nt: TGTGCCAGCACCAGTCATAAGCGGGGAGGCTACACCTTC

v_gene: TRBV2
abundance: few
j_gene: TRBJ1-2
d_gene: .
CDR3aa: CASSTETNYGYTF
CDR3nt: TGTGCCAGCTCGACGGAGACTAACTATGGCTACACCTTC

v_gene: TRBV6-2/TRBV6-3
abundance: .
j_gene: TRBJ2-1
d_gene: TRBD2
CDR3aa: CASSPINRGAYNEQFF
CDR3nt: TGTGCCAGCAGCCCTATAAATCGGGGGGCCTACAATGAGCAGTTCTTC

v_gene: TRBV24-1
abundance: .
j_gene: TRBJ2-5
d_gene: TRBD2
CDR3aa: CATSDRTSGGSGETQYF
CDR3nt: TGTGCCACCAGTGACCGTACTAGCGGGGGTTCCGGGGAGACCCAGTACTTC

v_gene: TRBV11-2
abundance: .
j_gene: TRBJ2-1
d_gene: TRBD1
CDR3aa: CASSPTGGIPNEQFF
CDR3nt: TGTGCCAGCAGCCCGACAGGGGGTATCCCCAATGAGCAGTTCTTC

v_gene: TRBV10-3
abundance: .
j_gene: TRBJ2-3
d_gene: TRBD1
CDR3aa: CAIKTDRGGTDTQYF
CDR3nt: TGTGCCATCAAAACGGACAGGGGCGGAACAGATACGCAGTATTTT

v_gene: TRBV2
abundance: .
j_gene: TRBJ2-5
d_gene: .
CDR3aa: CASSDRRVRQETQYF
CDR3nt: TGTGCCAGCAGTGATCGGAGGGTCCGCCAAGAGACCCAGTACTTC

v_gene: TRBV7-9
abundance: .
j_gene: TRBJ2-1
d_gene: .
CDR3aa: CASSLGYFEQFF
CDR3nt: TGTGCCAGCAGCTTAGGGTACTTCGAGCAGTTCTTC

v_gene: TRBV7-3
abundance: .
j_gene: TRBJ1-1
d_gene: TRBD1
CDR3aa: CASSSQGGTEAFF
CDR3nt: TGTGCCAGCAGCTCCCAGGGGGGCACTGAAGCTTTCTTT

v_gene: TRBV9
abundance: .
j_gene: TRBJ1-1
d_gene: .
CDR3aa: CASSAPGGDMNTEAFF
CDR3nt: TGTGCCAGCAGCGCACCCGGAGGGGATATGAACACTGAAGCTTTCTTT

v_gene: TRBV9
abundance: .
j_gene: TRBJ1-1
d_gene: TRBD1
CDR3aa: CASNPTGWGTEAFF
CDR3nt: TGTGCCAGCAACCCGACAGGGTGGGGGACTGAAGCTTTCTTT

v_gene: TRBV5-4
abundance: .
j_gene: TRBJ1-2
d_gene: .
CDR3aa: CASTRGGAYGYTF
CDR3nt: TGTGCCAGCACCCGCGGGGGGGCATATGGCTACACCTTC

v_gene: TRBV2
abundance: .
j_gene: TRBJ1-1
d_gene: TRBD1
CDR3aa: CASRLTRQGKAFF
CDR3nt: TGTGCCAGCAGACTCACGAGACAGGGGAAAGCTTTCTTT

v_gene: TRBV25-1
abundance: .
j_gene: TRBJ2-3
d_gene: .
CDR3aa: CASSEGQRNTQYF
CDR3nt: TGTGCCAGCAGTGAGGGGCAGAGAAATACGCAGTATTTT

v_gene: TRBV2
abundance: .
j_gene: TRBJ1-3
d_gene: .
CDR3aa: CASSEWGGGGGNTIYF
CDR3nt: TGTGCCAGCAGTGAATGGGGAGGGGGTGGTGGAAACACCATATATTTT

v_gene: TRBV11-3
abundance: .
j_gene: TRBJ2-2
d_gene: .
CDR3aa: CASSWGEIGELFF
CDR3nt: TGTGCCAGCAGCTGGGGAGAAATAGGGGAGCTGTTTTTT

v_gene: TRBV7-9
abundance: .
j_gene: TRBJ1-1
d_gene: .
CDR3aa: CASTQAGGATEAFF
CDR3nt: TGTGCCAGCACCCAGGCGGGGGGAGCCACTGAAGCTTTCTTT

v_gene: TRBV13
abundance: .
j_gene: TRBJ1-4
d_gene: .
CDR3aa: CASSLNPRVTEKLFF
CDR3nt: TGTGCCAGCAGCTTAAACCCACGGGTAACTGAAAAACTGTTTTTT

v_gene: TRBV10-3
abundance: .
j_gene: TRBJ1-1
d_gene: .
CDR3aa: CAISDFTGMNTEAFF
CDR3nt: TGTGCCATCAGTGATTTCACAGGGATGAACACTGAAGCTTTCTTT